These 5 T cell receptor beta chains share one sample of origin, sequenced in a study of T cell responses to AZD1222 COVID-19 vaccine (dated by TCRdb to the early 2020s). Libraries came from the immunoSEQ multiplex PCR assay. What TCRdb holds here is the immuneACCESS table cut down to in-frame rearrangements. Part of the clones is not present; checked against another copy, under half of the missing clones reflect an unresolved V gene, and the others are unexplained. Counted in this sample were some 150,000 clones; less than 90% of them appeared once. Just under 7% of the sample lies in the top ten. Read against the paper, the sample's time point label means: sample from adult after SARS-CoV-2 infection, after symptom onset. Here the sequenced sample was peripheral blood, taken after recovery from COVID-19. The origin of the receptors is an adult who had recovered from COVID-19.

The chain is built from TRBV7-9 and TRBJ2-1; tentatively, D is TRBD2 (5 bases). The CDR3 loop spans 12 amino acids. V was trimmed by 1 base and J by 14 bases, leaving 12 bases between them. The germline CDR1 and CDR2 sequences are SEHNR and FQNEAQ (reference sequence). The CDR3 DNA is TGTGCCAGCAGCTTAGAAGGGCCGGGGAAGTTCTTC. Protein sequence: CASSLEGPGKFF.

The V and J genes are TRBV27 and TRBJ2-1, with TRBD2 as a possible D gene (6 bases). The germline gives CDR1 MNHEY, CDR2 SMNVEV (reference sequence). The V end lost 4 bases, the J end lost 1 base, and 11 bases lay between the germline ends. The CDR3 runs 15 residues. The CDR3 DNA is TGTGCCAGCAGTTATATGCTAGCGTCCTACAATGAGCAGTTCTTC. This codes for CASSYMLASYNEQFF.

The J gene is TRBJ1-1, the V gene TRBV19, with D possibly matching TRBD1 (5 bases). From germline, CDR1 is LNHDA and CDR2 SQIVND (reference sequence). The CDR3 covers 13 residues. V was shortened by 5 bases and J by 8 bases, with 15 bases between the two germline ends. This CDR3 reads CASSQRPGPEAFF. CDR3 in DNA: TGTGCCAGTAGTCAACGGCCAGGGCCGGAAGCTTTCTTT.

The genes are TRBV15 and TRBJ1-1; D may be TRBD1 (6 bases). V was shortened by 4 bases and J by 7 bases, with 16 bases between the two germline ends. CDR1 is LNHNV, CDR2 YYDKDF, per germline (reference sequence). The CDR3 extends over 14 amino acids. The CDR3 region is CATSIRTVADEAFF. Here the CDR3 DNA reads TGTGCCACCAGCATTAGGACAGTGGCCGATGAAGCTTTCTTT.

This chain uses TRBV5-1 with TRBJ2-7; D call uncertain. The CDR3 consists of 14 residues. Trimming removed 0 bases at V and 2 bases at J, with 9 bases between. CDR1 is SGHRS, CDR2 YFSETQ, per germline. The CDR3 nucleotides read TGCGCCAGCAGCTTGGTCCCGGGTACCTACGAGCAGTACTTC. This codes for CASSLVPGTYEQYF.